This TCR beta chain came from a study of blood T cell repertoires in COVID-19. On the study more broadly: From the United States, Italy and Spain came samples of acute and convalescent COVID-19. PBMCs, B-cell-depleted T cells, or T cells were the source of the cDNA or gDNA that made up the material.

Per the original data handling: Amplification of reference gene primers provided the estimated nucleated cell counts. Assay used: immunoSEQ multiplex PCR; TCRdb lists only in-frame clones, some missing. V, J and clone size derive from that table, while D and trimming were established from the DNA sequence. In the table there are approximately 160,000 clones, 85% to 90% of which are singletons. This clonotype originated in a man aged 45-65 years with active or convalescent COVID-19. Sequencing used peripheral blood.

The CDR3 DNA follows: TGTGCCAGCAGCTCATCGACAGGGCGGACTTTCTTT. Encoded protein: CASSSSTGRTFF. The V call is TRBV12-3 or TRBV12-4, the J call TRBJ1-1; 7 bases are shared with TRBD1. This CDR3 spans 12 amino acids. The V gene end was trimmed by 6 bases and the J gene end by 12 bases; junction bases not matched to a gene: 10.